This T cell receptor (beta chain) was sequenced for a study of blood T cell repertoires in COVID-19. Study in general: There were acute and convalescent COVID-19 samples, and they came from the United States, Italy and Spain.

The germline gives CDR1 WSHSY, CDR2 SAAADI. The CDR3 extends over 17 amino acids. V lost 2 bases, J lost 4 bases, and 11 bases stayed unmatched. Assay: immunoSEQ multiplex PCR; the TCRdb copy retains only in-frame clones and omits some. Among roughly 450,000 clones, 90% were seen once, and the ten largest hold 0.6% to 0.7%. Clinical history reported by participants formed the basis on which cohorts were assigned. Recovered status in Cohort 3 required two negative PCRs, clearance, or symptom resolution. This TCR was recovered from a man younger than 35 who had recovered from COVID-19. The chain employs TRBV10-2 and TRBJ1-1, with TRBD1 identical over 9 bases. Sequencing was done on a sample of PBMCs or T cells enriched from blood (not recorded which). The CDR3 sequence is CASSEPYGQGNPTEAFF. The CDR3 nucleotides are TGCGCCAGCAGTGAGCCTTATGGACAGGGGAATCCCACTGAAGCTTTCTTT.